One TCR beta chain is described in this entry. Its antigen remains unidentified. This sample was taken from a study of CXCR3-negative and CXCR3-positive naive CD8 T cells. The sorter processed each CD8+ T cell subset in triplicate at over 250,000 cells apiece. Germline V gives CDR1 ENHRY, CDR2 SYGVKD. The CDR3 is 17 amino acids. Study-level findings and limits: Diversity in memory CD8+ cells fell much lower than the comparably high levels seen in both naive subsets. The TRB CDR3s that CXCR3-positive naive cells carried were more hydrophobic than those of CXCR3-negative naive cells.

UMI-labeled 5' RACE yielded the TRB cDNA libraries. From its re-call of the 5' RACE reads, TCRdb lists each CDR3 protein once, without DNA. The table lists some 60,000 distinct CDR3 sequences, with less than 0.65% in the top ten. The sample was naive CXCR3+ CD8+ T cells from blood. Subset given: CD45RO-CCR7+CD27+CD95- naive CD8+ T cells expressing CXCR3 (TNR3+). The chain is built from TRBV10-3 and TRBJ2-6. The receptor's source is a human donor in good health. Some clones in this sample may be carry-over from other donors' samples. This CDR3 reads CAISESMKTSGANVLTF.